These 28 T cell receptor beta chains originate from one sample sequenced in a study of blood T cell repertoires in COVID-19. This table comes from immunoSEQ multiplex PCR, and its TCRdb copy is limited to in-frame clones, with some not included. Among 350,000 to 400,000 clones listed, more than 70% were seen once. The sequenced sample consisted of peripheral blood. Receptor source: a woman between 25 and 40 years old with COVID-19, enrolled during active disease.

The rearrangement uses TRBV5-1 and TRBJ2-2, with D possibly matching TRBD1 (6 bases). With 1 base removed from V and 3 bases from J, the gap between germline ends came to 10 bases. This CDR3 spans 15 amino acids. Germline values: CDR1 SGHRS, CDR2 YFSETQ. DNA for the CDR3: TGCGCCAGCAGCTTGCAGCCAGGGGACACCGGGGAGCTGTTTTTT. Translation: CASSLQPGDTGELFF.

The J gene is TRBJ2-2, the V gene TRBV2; 11 nucleotides agree with TRBD1. This CDR3 is built from 15 residues. In germline, CDR1 is SNHLY, CDR2 FYNNEI. V trimming: 8 bases; J trimming: 1 base; junction bases outside the gene matches: 3. The CDR3 reads CASGGQGGNTGELFF. The CDR3 nucleotides read TGTGCCAGCGGGGGACAGGGGGGGAACACCGGGGAGCTGTTTTTT.

This clone was seen more than once but under ten times. This sequence joins TRBV7-8 and TRBJ2-1; 9 nucleotides line up with TRBD1. V was clipped by 3 bases and J by 10 bases; unmatched bases: 7. The CDR3 has 14 residues. Germline CDR1 and CDR2: SGHVS and FQNEAQ. The CDR3 reads CASSFRDRAGEQFF. For the CDR3, the DNA is TGTGCCAGCAGCTTCCGGGACAGGGCAGGCGAGCAGTTCTTC.

This chain joins TRBV2 and TRBJ1-5; D perhaps matches TRBD1 (6 bases). Germline V gene lookup returns CDR1 SNHLY and CDR2 FYNNEI. This CDR3 comprises 15 residues. Trimming took 3 bases from V and 0 from J, leaving 9 bases between them. This CDR3 is CASSEEDSSNQPQHF. The CDR3 bases are TGTGCCAGCAGTGAGGAGGACAGTAGCAATCAGCCCCAGCATTTT.

The chain uses TRBV28 and TRBJ2-1; 10 nucleotides align to TRBD2. Germline CDR1 is MDHEN and CDR2 is SYDVKM. CDR3 length equals 16 residues. V lost 6 bases, J lost 6 bases, and 11 bases stayed unmatched. CDR3 nucleotides: TGTGCCAGCAGCCGCCACGGGACTAGCGTACTCAATGAGCAGTTCTTC. It is translated as CASSRHGTSVLNEQFF. Complete variable domain (other parts from reference TRBV28 and TRBJ2-1): DVKVTQSSRYLVKRTGEKVFLECVQDMDHENMFWYRQDPGLGLRLIYFSYDVKMKEKGDIPEGYSVSREKKERFSLILESASTNQTSMYLCASSRHGTSVLNEQFFGPGTRLTVL.

The rearrangement uses TRBV6-2 or TRBV6-3 and TRBJ1-1; D uncertain. V was pared by 0 bases and J by 7 bases, with 9 bases between. This CDR3 has 13 residues. Looked up from germline, CDR1 is MNHEY and CDR2 is SVGEGT. The CDR3 DNA reads TGTGCCAGCAGTTACTCGTGGCGGCTTGAAGCTTTCTTT. Amino acid sequence: CASSYSWRLEAFF.

The chain joins TRBV11-3 to TRBJ2-1, with D unclear. The germline V and J ends were trimmed by 5 bases and 3 bases, with 11 bases remaining between them. CDR1 SGHNT and CDR2 YENEEA come from the germline V gene. The length of the CDR3 is 14 residues. This chain's CDR3 is CASSPDSVYNEQFF. CDR3 sequence (DNA): TGTGCCAGCAGCCCTGACTCAGTCTACAATGAGCAGTTCTTC. The full variable domain, rest sourced from reference TRBV11-3 and TRBJ2-1, is EAGVVQSPRYKIIEKKQPVAFWCNPISGHNTLYWYLQNLGQGPELLIRYENEEAVDDSQLPKDRFSAERLKGVDSTLKIQPAELGDSAVYLCASSPDSVYNEQFFGPGTRLTVL.

This chain uses TRBV2 with TRBJ2-7; the match to TRBD1 covers 9 bases. This CDR3 region has 11 residues. CDR1 is SNHLY and CDR2 is FYNNEI in the germline V gene. V lost 11 bases, J lost 5 bases, and 4 bases stayed unmatched. The CDR3: CAGTGGNEQYF. For the CDR3, the DNA is TGTGCCGGTACAGGGGGCAACGAGCAGTACTTC.

This chain joins TRBV19 and TRBJ2-5, with 9 bases identical to TRBD1. The V and J ends lost 4 bases and 0 bases, in that order; junction bases with no gene match: 6. This CDR3 spans 16 amino acids. Germline assignment: CDR1 LNHDA and CDR2 SQIVND (reference sequence). CDR3 loop: CASSTPGQGNQETQYF. The CDR3 coding sequence is TGTGCCAGTAGTACCCCGGGACAGGGAAACCAAGAGACCCAGTACTTC.

The rearrangement joins TRBV2 to TRBJ1-4, with 10 bases fitting TRBD1. V dropped 6 bases and J dropped 7; count of bases not matched to a gene: 8. Germline loops: CDR1 SNHLY, CDR2 FYNNEI. The CDR3 covers 15 residues. The CDR3 DNA follows: TGTGCCAGCAGGTCGGACAGGGGGAGGGGTGAAAAACTGTTTTTT. Protein sequence: CASRSDRGRGEKLFF.

V is TRBV7-9 and J is TRBJ1-2; D remains unclear. Looked up from germline, CDR1 is SEHNR and CDR2 is FQNEAQ (reference sequence). The germline V and J ends were trimmed by 6 bases and 3 bases, with 11 bases remaining between them. This CDR3 is built from 13 residues. The CDR3 reads CASSPVEDYGYTF. CDR3 nucleotides: TGTGCCAGCAGTCCGGTAGAGGACTATGGCTACACCTTC. Combining the CDR3 with reference TRBV7-9 and TRBJ1-2 gives the whole variable domain DTGVSQNPRHKITKRGQNVTFRCDPISEHNRLYWYRQTLGQGPEFLTYFQNEAQLEKSRLLSDRFSAERPKGSFSTLEIQRTEQGDSAMYLCASSPVEDYGYTFGSGTRLTVV.

The chain carries TRBV3-1 (or the pseudogene TRBV3-2) and TRBJ1-1; possibly TRBD1 for D (5 bases). This CDR3 comprises 17 residues. The V end was cut by 1 base, the J end by 1 base, with 16 bases between. CDR1 LGHDT and CDR2 YNNKEL come from the germline V gene (reference sequence). CDR3: CASSQGGVSLRNTEAFF. CDR3 in DNA: TGTGCCAGCAGCCAAGGGGGGGTCTCCCTAAGGAACACTGAAGCTTTCTTT.

This clone has just a few counts. CDR3 region: CASSFGYGTGGRNEQFF. The CDR3 region has the DNA TGTGCCAGCAGTTTTGGATACGGGACAGGGGGCCGTAATGAGCAGTTCTTC. The chain is built from TRBV28 and TRBJ2-1; the match to TRBD1 covers 12 bases. This CDR3 spans 17 amino acids. Germline loops: CDR1 MDHEN, CDR2 SYDVKM. Unmatched junction bases numbered 10, after V lost 3 bases and J lost 7 bases.

The table lists this clone with a few counts. This chain links TRBV5-8 with TRBJ1-5; no reliable D call. V lost 5 bases, J lost 0 bases, and 9 bases lay in between. Germline CDR1 and CDR2: SGHTS and YDEGEE. This CDR3 spans 14 amino acids. The CDR3 bases are TGTGCCAGCAGTTATTACAGTAGCAATCAGCCCCAGCATTTT. Translation: CASSYYSSNQPQHF.

The chain carries TRBV9 and TRBJ1-1, with D possibly TRBD1 on 5 matching bases. CDR3 length equals 14 residues. Germline values: CDR1 SGDLS, CDR2 YYNGEE. V was pared by 2 bases and J by 1 base, with 9 bases between. CDR3 protein: CASSVSGGNTEAFF. The CDR3 DNA is TGTGCCAGCAGCGTTTCCGGGGGGAACACTGAAGCTTTCTTT.

The V call is TRBV5-1, the J call TRBJ2-3; TRBD2 agrees at 8 bases. Germline lookup yields CDR1 SGHRS and CDR2 YFSETQ. The trim removed 6 bases at V and 5 bases at J, leaving 11 bases unmatched. This CDR3 is 15 amino acids long. Written as DNA, the CDR3 is TGCGCCAGCACTCTCCAGGGACTAGAAATAGATACGCAGTATTTT. The encoded protein is CASTLQGLEIDTQYF.

This chain uses TRBV7-2 with TRBJ2-1; a possible D gene is TRBD1 (5 bases). The V end lost 1 base, the J end lost 4 bases, and 11 bases lay between the germline ends. Germline values: CDR1 SGHTA, CDR2 FQGNSA. CDR3 size: 15 residues. CDR3 coding DNA: TGTGCCAGCAGCTTAGGGCAGGGAAGGTACAATGAGCAGTTCTTC. Translated: CASSLGQGRYNEQFF.

V and J are TRBV6-2 or TRBV6-3 and TRBJ2-1; the match to TRBD1 covers 10 bases. Germline CDR1 and CDR2: MNHEY and SVGEGT. The CDR3 has 16 amino acids. V trimming: 3 bases; J trimming: 14 bases; junction bases outside the gene matches: 16. Written as DNA, the CDR3 is TGTGCCAGCAGTTATTCCCCGGGACAGGGGCTTCGGGAGAAGTTCTTC. This gives the protein CASSYSPGQGLREKFF.

V is TRBV7-6 and J is TRBJ2-3; 12 positions match TRBD2. The CDR3 has 14 residues. The junction had 3 bases not matched to a gene; V was cut back by 4 bases and J by 7 bases. CDR1 is SGHVS, CDR2 FNYEAQ, per germline. The CDR3 sequence is CASSSGLAGNTQYF. The CDR3 bases are TGTGCCAGCAGCTCCGGACTAGCGGGGAATACGCAGTATTTT.

The chain has TRBV5-5 and TRBJ2-2; possible D gene TRBD2, 6 bases. The CDR3 covers 16 residues. Germline V gene sequence: CDR1 SGHKS, CDR2 YYEKEE (reference sequence). V dropped 4 bases and J dropped 1 base, with 14 bases sitting between them. Here the CDR3 DNA reads TGTGCCAGCAGCAGCACGGGGCGGGAGAACACCGGGGAGCTGTTTTTT. As protein: CASSSTGRENTGELFF.

The V and J genes are TRBV5-1 and TRBJ2-2; D is undetermined. From germline, CDR1 is SGHRS and CDR2 YFSETQ. The CDR3 contains 16 residues. The V end was cut by 6 bases, the J end by 0 bases, with 15 bases between. CDR3: CASTERTVANTGELFF. Here the CDR3 DNA reads TGCGCCAGCACAGAGAGAACAGTTGCGAACACCGGGGAGCTGTTTTTT.

The V call is TRBV4-2, the J call TRBJ1-2; perhaps TRBD1 as D (6 bases). Germline V gene data show CDR1 as LGHNA and CDR2 as YNFKEQ. This CDR3 comprises 17 residues. V gave up 1 base and J gave up 4 bases, with 19 bases separating them. This chain's CDR3 is CASSQVGGQTGSYGYTF. CDR3 sequence (DNA): TGTGCCAGCAGCCAAGTGGGTGGCCAGACAGGCTCCTATGGCTACACCTTC.

The chain carries TRBV7-9 and TRBJ2-3; 12 nucleotides align to TRBD2. This CDR3 is 17 amino acids long. Germline CDR1 SEHNR, CDR2 FQNEAQ (reference sequence). V shed 4 bases and J 1 base; nucleotides not matched to a gene: 6. The CDR3 here is CASSSTTSGGGTDTQYF. The CDR3 nucleotides read TGTGCCAGCAGCTCCACGACTAGCGGGGGTGGCACAGATACGCAGTATTTT.

This sequence joins TRBV11-2 and TRBJ2-3; 11 bases are shared with TRBD1. V gave up 2 bases and J gave up 6 bases; unmatched junction bases: 7. The CDR3 runs 16 residues. The germline V gene has CDR1 SGHAT and CDR2 FQNNGV. CDR3 nucleotide sequence: TGTGCCAGCAGCTTAACCGGGACAGGGGGTTACGATACGCAGTATTTT. This codes for CASSLTGTGGYDTQYF.

V gene TRBV6-2 or TRBV6-3 combines with J gene TRBJ2-1, with 14 bases that match TRBD2. The V gene end was trimmed by 2 bases and the J gene end by 8 bases; junction bases not matched to a gene: 8. Germline V gene lookup returns CDR1 MNHEY and CDR2 SVGEGT. The CDR3 covers 17 residues. CDR3 protein: CASSYGSGLAGADEQFF. DNA for the CDR3: TGTGCCAGCAGTTACGGTTCGGGACTAGCGGGAGCGGATGAGCAGTTCTTC.

This clone was seen just once. This sequence joins TRBV6-6 and TRBJ1-2, with 8 positions matching TRBD1. V lost 5 bases and J lost 5; bases outside the gene matches: 10. CDR3 length equals 15 residues. Germline V gene data show CDR1 as MNHNY and CDR2 as SVGAGI (reference sequence). The CDR3 DNA is TGTGCCAGCAGTAAACGACAGGGGTTTCGGTATGGCTACACCTTC. Its translation is CASSKRQGFRYGYTF.

The chain carries TRBV10-3 and TRBJ2-4; no clear D. Germline CDR1 ENHRY, CDR2 SYGVKD. V lost 2 bases and J lost 5, with 7 bases in between. This CDR3 is 13 amino acids long. CDR3 DNA: TGTGCCATCAGTGAGGGAGAGGAAAACATTCAGTACTTC. It translates to CAISEGEENIQYF.

The chain links TRBV19 to TRBJ1-6, with unresolved D. V was clipped by 5 bases and J by 6 bases, with 8 bases between them. The CDR3 length is 13 residues. The germline V gene has CDR1 LNHDA and CDR2 SQIVND (reference sequence). The CDR3 is CASSEGTNSPLHF. The DNA for the CDR3 is TGTGCCAGTAGTGAGGGAACTAATTCACCCCTCCACTTT.